The next 28 T cell receptor beta chains were all read from a single sample in a study of cytomegalovirus exposure and HLA in healthy donors. The PCR used 60 Vbeta and 13 Jbeta primers. Clones were sequenced by immunoSEQ multiplex PCR, and TCRdb holds only the in-frame ones, with some missing. The sample yields 95,000 to 110,000 clones, 73% seen once. The specimen was PBMCs. These receptor sequences come from a young man in good health and CMV-seronegative.

This rearrangement joins TRBV4-2 to TRBJ2-1; the match to TRBD1 covers 7 bases. Per germline, CDR1 LGHNA and CDR2 YNFKEQ. The CDR3 sequence is 20 residues long. After removal of 0 bases from V and 4 bases from J, the junction contained 18 bases not matched to a gene. The CDR3 nucleotides are TGTGCCAGCAGCCAAGAACCCCCTTCCCCCAGGACAGGACCGTACAATGAGCAGTTCTTC. Its protein is CASSQEPPSPRTGPYNEQFF.

This chain connects TRBV7-6 to TRBJ2-1, with D perhaps matching TRBD1 (6 bases). Germline CDR1 SGHVS, CDR2 FNYEAQ. The CDR3 consists of 15 residues. Trimming removed 0 bases at V and 0 bases at J, with 6 bases between. In nucleotides, the CDR3 is TGTGCCAGCAGCTTAGCGGGGGCCTCCTACAATGAGCAGTTCTTC. As protein: CASSLAGASYNEQFF.

The chain is built from TRBV10-2 and TRBJ2-5, with TRBD2 matching over 11 bases. The better agreement between TRBJ2-7 and the DNA end casts doubt on the J call. CDR3 length: 15 residues. Germline CDR1 is WSHSY and CDR2 is SAAADI. DNA for the CDR3: TGCGCCAGCAGTAGTAGCGGGAGGGGCTCCTACGAGCAGTACTTC. Encoded protein: CASSSSGRGSYEQYF.

This clone was picked up many times. The chain carries TRBV28 and TRBJ1-4; 9 bases match TRBD1. Trimming took 7 bases from V and 5 from J; bases not matched to a gene: 8. CDR3 length equals 15 residues. Looked up from germline, CDR1 is MDHEN and CDR2 is SYDVKM. CDR3: CASTTTGGGNEKLFF. The CDR3 nucleotides are TGTGCCAGCACTACGACAGGGGGAGGAAATGAAAAACTGTTTTTT. Full variable domain (rest looked up from reference TRBV28 and TRBJ1-4): DVKVTQSSRYLVKRTGEKVFLECVQDMDHENMFWYRQDPGLGLRLIYFSYDVKMKEKGDIPEGYSVSREKKERFSLILESASTNQTSMYLCASTTTGGGNEKLFFGSGTQLSVL.

The V gene is TRBV7-9, the J gene TRBJ1-2; D is undetermined. CDR3 length: 12 residues. Germline lookup yields CDR1 SEHNR and CDR2 FQNEAQ (reference sequence). V lost 5 bases to trimming and J lost 8 bases, with 12 bases between them. CDR3 amino acids: CASSLPGRGYTF. The CDR3 DNA is TGTGCCAGCAGCCTCCCGGGTAGGGGCTACACCTTC.

This clone appeared a single time. The chain is built from TRBV6-1 and TRBJ1-1; D gene uncertain. CDR1 is MNHNS and CDR2 is SASEGT in the germline V gene. V was trimmed by 0 bases and J by 3 bases, leaving 23 bases between them. CDR3 size: 19 residues. The CDR3 loop reads CASSEAPGSRHRRDTEAFF. CDR3 bases: TGTGCCAGCAGTGAAGCGCCGGGAAGCCGACACCGAAGGGACACTGAAGCTTTCTTT.

The J gene is TRBJ2-5, the V gene TRBV7-2; 8 bases map to TRBD2. Per germline, CDR1 SGHTA and CDR2 FQGNSA. CDR3 size: 14 residues. The V gene end was trimmed by 4 bases and the J gene end by 5 bases; junction bases not matched to a gene: 6. The CDR3 protein is CASSSGRAFETQYF. DNA for the CDR3: TGTGCCAGCAGCTCCGGGAGGGCCTTTGAGACCCAGTACTTC.

The genes are TRBV28 and TRBJ2-1; 10 bases fit TRBD1. CDR1 is MDHEN and CDR2 is SYDVKM in the germline V gene. The length of the CDR3 is 15 residues. V lost 6 bases to trimming and J lost 6 bases; unmatched junction nucleotides: 8. The CDR3 loop reads CASSVPGQGTNEQFF. The CDR3 DNA follows: TGTGCCAGCAGCGTACCGGGACAGGGGACCAATGAGCAGTTCTTC.

The chain employs TRBV11-2 and TRBJ2-1; D is possibly TRBD1 (6 bases). Germline lookup yields CDR1 SGHAT and CDR2 FQNNGV. V lost 5 bases and J lost 5, with 7 bases in between. CDR3 size: 12 residues. CDR3 in amino acids: CASSDRHNEQFF. CDR3 DNA sequence: TGTGCCAGCAGCGACAGGCACAATGAGCAGTTCTTC.

The chain combines TRBV7-8 with TRBJ1-3, with 7 bases that match TRBD1. Trimming removed 4 bases from V and 3 bases from J; junction bases left unmatched: 9. Germline-derived CDR1 and CDR2 are SGHVS and FQNEAQ. The CDR3 spans 16 residues. Here the CDR3 reads CASSSLQRQGGNTIYF. The CDR3 DNA follows: TGTGCCAGCAGCTCGCTTCAAAGACAGGGTGGAAACACCATATATTTT.

This clone was found once. The chain joins TRBV9 to TRBJ1-6; 8 bases align to TRBD1. V dropped 0 bases and J dropped 7; count of bases not matched to a gene: 3. Germline V lookup: CDR1 SGDLS, CDR2 YYNGEE. This CDR3 spans 15 amino acids. The CDR3 protein is CASSVEQGANSPLHF. CDR3 bases: TGTGCCAGCAGCGTAGAGCAGGGGGCGAATTCACCCCTCCACTTT.

A few counts support this clone. The chain couples TRBV28 to TRBJ2-3, with D unclear. This CDR3 is built from 17 residues. Trimming cost V 7 bases and J 5 bases, with 25 bases left between them. Germline loops: CDR1 MDHEN, CDR2 SYDVKM. CDR3 in DNA: TGTGCCAGCACCCATAGTCGGTTAGCTTGGGTGAAAGATACGCAGTATTTT. It is translated as CASTHSRLAWVKDTQYF.

This clone turned up a few times. This sequence joins TRBV6-1 and TRBJ2-1; 16 nucleotides line up with TRBD2. Germline trimming cut 6 bases from V and 9 bases from J; bases unmatched to any gene: 5. Per the germline V gene, CDR1 is MNHNS and CDR2 is SASEGT. The CDR3 extends over 15 amino acids. The CDR3 bases are TGTGCCAGCAGCCTCGGGACTAGCGGGAGGGGTGAGCAGTTCTTC. Translated, it gives CASSLGTSGRGEQFF.

V gene TRBV5-1 combines with J gene TRBJ1-1, with 8 bases lining up with TRBD1. The junction had 11 bases not matched to a gene; V was cut back by 0 bases and J by 4 bases. The CDR3 contains 17 residues. Germline assignment: CDR1 SGHRS and CDR2 YFSETQ. CDR3 nucleotides: TGCGCCAGCAGCTTGGGGGTAGGGACAGGAGGTGTCACTGAAGCTTTCTTT. It codes for CASSLGVGTGGVTEAFF.

In its sample, this clone was seen a few times. The chain carries TRBV4-1 and TRBJ2-1; weak D call: TRBD1 (5 bases). Trimming removed 4 bases from V and 6 bases from J, with 16 bases in between. The CDR3 loop spans 15 amino acids. CDR1 MGHRA and CDR2 YSYEKL come from the germline V gene. The CDR3 bases are TGCGCCAGCAGCCTAGGGGATCAGGGTAGCAATGAGCAGTTCTTC. Its translation is CASSLGDQGSNEQFF.

The V gene is TRBV6-1, the J gene TRBJ1-1, with TRBD1 matching over 10 bases. The germline V gene encodes CDR1 MNHNS and CDR2 SASEGT. Losses at the gene ends were 4 bases for V and 4 bases for J; bases not matched to a gene: 9. The CDR3 consists of 16 residues. Here the CDR3 reads CASSADRGRLFTEAFF. Here the CDR3 DNA reads TGTGCCAGCAGTGCAGACAGGGGGCGTCTGTTCACTGAAGCTTTCTTT.

V and J are TRBV7-2 and TRBJ1-3; perhaps TRBD1 as D (5 bases). Germline V CDR1 and CDR2: SGHTA, FQGNSA. CDR3 length equals 14 residues. Trimming stripped 3 bases from V and 0 bases from J, with 6 bases between. The chain's CDR3 is CASSLGGSGNTIYF. The CDR3 nucleotides are TGTGCCAGCAGCTTGGGGGGCTCTGGAAACACCATATATTTT. Drawing the rest from reference TRBV7-2 and TRBJ1-3, the complete variable domain is GAGVSQSPSNKVTEKGKDVELRCDPISGHTALYWYRQSLGQGLEFLIYFQGNSAPDKSGLPSDRFSAERTGGSVSTLTIQRTQQEDSAVYLCASSLGGSGNTIYFGEGSWLTVV.

The chain joins TRBV7-7 to TRBJ1-3; 9 bases line up with TRBD1. V lost 7 bases and J lost 2; bases outside the gene matches: 12. The germline V gene encodes CDR1 SSHAT and CDR2 FNYEAQ (reference sequence). This CDR3 comprises 17 residues. The CDR3 nucleotides are TGTGCCAGCAACAACCACGACAGGGGGTTGACTGGAAACACCATATATTTT. Protein: CASNNHDRGLTGNTIYF.

J is TRBJ2-4 and V is TRBV27, with unresolved D. V was pared by 5 bases and J by 9 bases, with 14 bases between. CDR3 length: 13 residues. Per germline, CDR1 MNHEY and CDR2 SMNVEV (reference sequence). The CDR3 loop is CASSRRGPGIQYF. The CDR3 coding sequence is TGTGCCAGCAGTCGCCGTGGCCCGGGCATTCAGTACTTC.

This clone was seen a few times. The genes are TRBV19 and TRBJ2-1; TRBD2 matches 8 bases. V lost 3 bases and J lost 4; bases outside the gene matches: 14. Germline V CDR1 and CDR2: LNHDA, SQIVND (reference sequence). The CDR3 has 18 residues. CDR3 amino acids: CASSMDLGGLVSYNEQFF. CDR3 DNA sequence: TGTGCCAGTAGTATGGACCTGGGGGGACTAGTTTCTTACAATGAGCAGTTCTTC. The whole variable domain, remainder taken from reference TRBV19 and TRBJ2-1, is DGGITQSPKYLFRKEGQNVTLSCEQNLNHDAMYWYRQDPGQGLRLIYYSQIVNDFQKGDIAEGYSVSREKKESFPLTVTSAQKNPTAFYLCASSMDLGGLVSYNEQFFGPGTRLTVL.

This clone was counted between two and nine times. This chain links TRBV19 with TRBJ1-1, with 8 bases aligning to TRBD1. This CDR3 comprises 15 residues. The V gene's germline CDR1 is LNHDA and CDR2 SQIVND (reference sequence). V was clipped by 10 bases and J by 1 base; unmatched bases: 11. The CDR3 loop is CATREGTGGNTEAFF. The CDR3 bases are TGTGCCACTCGAGAAGGGACAGGCGGGAACACTGAAGCTTTCTTT.

The chain joins TRBV18 to TRBJ2-6; perhaps TRBD2 as D (6 bases). Trimming removed 0 bases at V and 0 bases at J, with 18 bases between. The germline V gene has CDR1 KGHSH and CDR2 LQKENI. This CDR3 has 20 amino acids. CDR3 protein: CASSPPYPRDDVSGANVLTF. CDR3 nucleotide sequence: TGTGCCAGCTCACCACCTTATCCGCGGGACGACGTCTCTGGGGCCAACGTCCTGACTTTC.

This clone turned up a few times. Here the CDR3 reads CATSAGGSGANVLTF. The CDR3 nucleotides read TGTGCCACCAGCGCAGGGGGGTCTGGGGCCAACGTCCTGACTTTC. The chain is built from TRBV15 and TRBJ2-6; D might be TRBD1 (7 bases). Germline V lookup: CDR1 LNHNV, CDR2 YYDKDF (reference sequence). The CDR3 is 15 amino acids. With 5 bases removed from V and 1 base from J, the gap between germline ends came to 9 bases.

This chain connects TRBV7-9 to TRBJ2-5, with a tentative D call TRBD1 (6 bases). With 6 bases removed from V and 2 bases from J, the gap between germline ends came to 13 bases. Per germline, CDR1 SEHNR and CDR2 FQNEAQ (reference sequence). The CDR3 is 14 residues long. CDR3 sequence: CASSPTGLQETQYF. The CDR3 coding sequence is TGTGCCAGCAGTCCGACAGGCTTACAAGAGACCCAGTACTTC. Using reference TRBV7-9 and TRBJ2-5 for the parts outside the CDR3, the full variable domain is DTGVSQNPRHKITKRGQNVTFRCDPISEHNRLYWYRQTLGQGPEFLTYFQNEAQLEKSRLLSDRFSAERPKGSFSTLEIQRTEQGDSAMYLCASSPTGLQETQYFGPGTRLLVL.

This rearrangement joins TRBV5-1 to TRBJ1-1, with 10 bases matching TRBD1. There are 16 residues in the CDR3. Germline CDR1 is SGHRS and CDR2 is YFSETQ. With V trimmed by 4 bases and J by 0 bases, 6 bases remained unmatched. Here the CDR3 DNA reads TGCGCCAGCAGCGACCGGGACAGGGGCATGAACACTGAAGCTTTCTTT. Amino acids: CASSDRDRGMNTEAFF.

The CDR3 DNA reads TGTGCCAGCAGCCAAGGGACAGGGACCTATGGCTACACCTTC. Amino acid sequence: CASSQGTGTYGYTF. V is TRBV4-2 and J is TRBJ1-2; TRBD1 matches at 8 bases. There are 14 residues in the CDR3. The junction had 2 bases not matched to a gene; V was cut back by 1 base and J by 4 bases. CDR1 and CDR2 (germline): LGHNA, YNFKEQ.

J is TRBJ1-1 and V is TRBV27, with 7 bases matching TRBD1. V was clipped by 2 bases and J by 0 bases; unmatched bases: 9. The CDR3 contains 17 residues. Germline values: CDR1 MNHEY, CDR2 SMNVEV (reference sequence). CDR3 residues: CASSLTRTGTLNTEAFF. The DNA for the CDR3 is TGTGCCAGCAGTTTAACGCGGACAGGAACCTTGAACACTGAAGCTTTCTTT.

The CDR3, as DNA: TGTGCCTGGAGTAAAGCGGGAGGGTCTCGGCAGTTCTTC. It specifies CAWSKAGGSRQFF. The chain links TRBV30 to TRBJ2-1; TRBD2 aligns across 10 bases. Germline trimming cut 2 bases from V and 12 bases from J; bases unmatched to any gene: 7. The CDR3 loop spans 13 amino acids. In germline, CDR1 is GTSNPN, CDR2 SVGIG (reference sequence).